The 17 T cell receptor beta chains listed next were all sequenced from one sample in a study of patients and donors after allogeneic stem cell transplantation. MiXCR, run by TCRdb on the RT-PCR reads, gives a single entry per CDR3 protein. Of tens of thousands of distinct CDR3 sequences listed, 4% to 5% are singletons. The sequencing input was blood, either unsorted or a sorted T cell fraction (not recorded which). The origin of the receptors is a human donor who was either an allogeneic HSCT recipient or a stem cell or donor lymphocyte infusion donor (not recorded which). It is not recorded whose cells these are; they may come from a transplant donor.

This clonotype was seen many times. This sequence joins TRBV11-1 and TRBJ2-6; D unclear. The CDR3 totals 18 residues. V lost 2 bases to trimming and J lost 0 bases, with 14 bases between them. Per the germline V gene, CDR1 is SGHAT and CDR2 is FQDESV (reference sequence). The CDR3 region has the DNA TGTGCCAGCAGCTTACTCAGTCTGGGCCGCTCTGGGGCCAACGTCCTGACTTTC. This codes for CASSLLSLGRSGANVLTF.

In this sample, this clonotype turned up many times. The V call is TRBV5-1, the J call TRBJ2-1, with TRBD1 as a possible D gene (8 bases). This CDR3 comprises 16 residues. Per germline, CDR1 SGHRS and CDR2 YFSETQ. V lost 0 bases and J lost 5, with 15 bases in between. CDR3 nucleotides: TGCGCCAGCAGCTTGGGCGGACAGGGAGGGGACAATGAGCAGTTCTTC. Its translation: CASSLGGQGGDNEQFF.

The table lists this clonotype with a few counts. The chain recombines TRBV11-1 with TRBJ2-1; D perhaps matches TRBD2 (6 bases). The CDR3 is 20 residues long. Trimming removed 2 bases from V and 5 bases from J, with 28 bases in between. Germline V lookup: CDR1 SGHAT, CDR2 FQDESV (reference sequence). CDR3 in DNA: TGTGCCAGCAGCTTATATCTAATAAGATCGGGACTCAACTGGAACAATGAGCAGTTCTTC. Amino acids: CASSLYLIRSGLNWNNEQFF.

This clonotype was seen ten or more times. The genes are TRBV2 and TRBJ2-6, with 9 bases aligning to TRBD1. Germline CDR1 SNHLY, CDR2 FYNNEI. The V gene end was trimmed by 7 bases and the J gene end by 0 bases; junction bases not matched to a gene: 4. The CDR3 sequence is 16 residues long. CDR3 residues: CASIRDRVSGANVLTF. The CDR3 DNA reads as TGTGCCAGCATCCGGGACAGGGTCTCTGGGGCCAACGTCCTGACTTTC. Combining the CDR3 with reference TRBV2 and TRBJ2-6 gives the whole variable domain EPEVTQTPSHQVTQMGQEVILRCVPISNHLYFYWYRQILGQKVEFLVSFYNNEISEKSEIFDDQFSVERPDGSNFTLKIRSTKLEDSAMYFCASIRDRVSGANVLTFGAGSRLTVL.

Only a few counts were recorded for this clonotype. The chain couples TRBV7-2 to TRBJ1-1; D is unclear. The germline gives CDR1 SGHTA, CDR2 FQGNSA. This CDR3 spans 14 amino acids. With 0 bases removed from V and 0 bases from J, the gap between germline ends came to 5 bases. The CDR3 here is CASSLARLNTEAFF. DNA of the CDR3: TGTGCCAGCAGCTTAGCGCGGTTGAACACTGAAGCTTTCTTT.

This clonotype was observed at least ten times. The gene calls are TRBV5-1 and TRBJ2-5; 11 nucleotides agree with TRBD2. The CDR3 spans 17 residues. Germline lookup yields CDR1 SGHRS and CDR2 YFSETQ. After removal of 0 bases from V and 1 base from J, the junction contained 5 bases not matched to a gene. In nucleotides, the CDR3 is TGCGCCAGCAGCTTGGGGCTAGCGGGAGGATTCCAAGAGACCCAGTACTTC. Its protein is CASSLGLAGGFQETQYF.

The table lists this clonotype with many counts. This sequence joins TRBV3-1 and TRBJ1-1; TRBD1 agrees at 9 bases. Trimming removed 1 base from V and 3 bases from J; junction bases left unmatched: 9. The CDR3 length is 17 residues. Germline-derived CDR1 and CDR2 are LGHDT and YNNKEL (reference sequence). The CDR3 reads CASSQAGQGPPDTEAFF. CDR3 in DNA: TGTGCCAGCAGCCAAGCGGGACAGGGACCCCCCGACACTGAAGCTTTCTTT.

This clonotype was seen many times. The chain uses TRBV29-1 and TRBJ1-2, with D perhaps matching TRBD1 (5 bases). With 4 bases removed from V and 3 bases from J, the gap between germline ends came to 12 bases. The CDR3 totals 13 residues. From germline, CDR1 is SQVTM and CDR2 ANQGSEA. In DNA, the CDR3 is TGCAGCGTTGGAGTAGTGACAGACTATGGCTACACCTTC. Translating it yields CSVGVVTDYGYTF.

This clonotype was counted ten times or more. The chain uses TRBV18 and TRBJ1-1; no clear D. Germline V CDR1 and CDR2: KGHSH, LQKENI. The CDR3 runs 14 residues. With 3 bases removed from V and 5 bases from J, the gap between germline ends came to 13 bases. DNA for the CDR3: TGTGCCAGCTCACCTTCCGGCTTGGGAACTGAAGCTTTCTTT. Encoded protein: CASSPSGLGTEAFF.

This clonotype has only a few counts. The chain joins TRBV20-1 to TRBJ1-5, with 8 bases matching TRBD1. Germline-derived CDR1 and CDR2 are DFQATT and SNEGSKA (reference sequence). This CDR3 contains 15 residues. V lost 7 bases, J lost 0 bases, and 8 bases stayed unmatched. CDR3 residues: CSVFRTGHSNQPQHF. CDR3 bases: TGCAGTGTTTTTCGGACAGGGCATAGCAATCAGCCCCAGCATTTT.

The chain is built from TRBV5-1 and TRBJ1-1; 7 bases are shared with TRBD1. The germline CDR1 and CDR2 sequences are SGHRS and YFSETQ. The trim removed 7 bases at V and 2 bases at J, leaving 11 bases unmatched. The CDR3 consists of 15 residues. CDR3 amino acids: CASQHSTGENTEAFF. In DNA form, the CDR3 reads TGCGCCAGCCAACATTCAACAGGGGAAAACACTGAAGCTTTCTTT.

The table lists this clonotype with a few counts. This chain uses TRBV23-1 with TRBJ2-5; no definite D call. TRBV23-1 is annotated as an ORF whose role is uncertain. Between the trimmed V and J ends, which lost 2 bases and 1 base, there was a span of 8 bases. This CDR3 is 14 amino acids long. The CDR3 nucleotides read TGCGCCAGCAGTCAAGGGCCTAGCCAAGAGACCCAGTACTTC. Translated: CASSQGPSQETQYF.

This clonotype was observed a handful of times. The DNA for the CDR3 is TGTGCCAGCAGTACGGGGGGGTTTGGCACAGATACGCAGTATTTT. Translation: CASSTGGFGTDTQYF. The V and J genes are TRBV6-1 and TRBJ2-3; 8 nucleotides line up with TRBD2. Germline lookup yields CDR1 MNHNS and CDR2 SASEGT. The trim removed 5 bases at V and 1 base at J, leaving 5 bases unmatched. CDR3 length: 15 amino acids.

This clonotype was recorded at least ten times. The rearrangement uses TRBV6-1 and TRBJ2-5; 9 nucleotides align to TRBD1. In germline, CDR1 is MNHNS, CDR2 SASEGT. The V and J ends lost 6 bases and 3 bases, in that order; junction bases with no gene match: 14. CDR3 size: 17 residues. The CDR3 here is CASSSNRGPIIKETQYF. In DNA form, the CDR3 reads TGTGCCAGCAGCTCTAACAGGGGGCCGATTATTAAAGAGACCCAGTACTTC.

This clonotype occurred many times. The chain joins TRBV2 to TRBJ1-1; D gene unclear. The CDR3 spans 11 residues. Germline CDR1 and CDR2: SNHLY and FYNNEI. Deletions cut 8 bases from V and 7 bases from J, with 11 bases between. The CDR3 loop is CASDRRVEAFF. The CDR3 nucleotides read TGTGCCAGCGATCGCCGGGTTGAAGCTTTCTTT. The full variable domain, completed using reference TRBV2 and TRBJ1-1, is EPEVTQTPSHQVTQMGQEVILRCVPISNHLYFYWYRQILGQKVEFLVSFYNNEISEKSEIFDDQFSVERPDGSNFTLKIRSTKLEDSAMYFCASDRRVEAFFGQGTRLTVV.

This clonotype was found many times. V and J are TRBV6-1 and TRBJ1-1; weak D call: TRBD1 (5 bases). The germline V gene encodes CDR1 MNHNS and CDR2 SASEGT. This CDR3 is built from 14 residues. V lost 6 bases and J lost 7, with 18 bases in between. Here the CDR3 reads CASRAGTTLLEAFF. The CDR3 DNA follows: TGTGCCAGCAGGGCCGGGACCACGTTACTTGAAGCTTTCTTT.

There are many counts of this clonotype. The chain carries TRBV27 and TRBJ1-4, with D perhaps TRBD1 (5 bases). This CDR3 region has 14 residues. Germline values: CDR1 MNHEY, CDR2 SMNVEV (reference sequence). The V and J ends lost 3 bases and 6 bases respectively, with 11 bases between them. The CDR3 reads CASSLVGEDEKLFF. The DNA for the CDR3 is TGTGCCAGCAGTTTGGTAGGGGAAGATGAAAAACTGTTTTTT.